This T cell receptor beta chain was observed in a study of OX40 agonist ivuxolimab in advanced cancers. Study in general: Eligibility admitted prior anti-PD-1, anti-PD-L1 or anti-CTLA-4 therapy; roughly 39% had some.

Worth noting for this clone: Its antigen is undetermined.

Study conclusions and caveats: CD8+ T cells averaged more expanded clones than CD4+.

The table came from immunoSEQ multiplex PCR; TCRdb's copy has only in-frame clones and leaves some out. The sample contains approximately 77,000 clones, 70% to 90% of which appear only once. The CDR3 extends over 15 amino acids. J gave up 4 bases and V 5 bases, and 6 bases lay outside the gene matches. The germline gives CDR1 LNHDA, CDR2 SQIVND (reference sequence). The clonotype was recovered from an adult with an advanced solid tumor such as melanoma, head and neck, liver or kidney cancer. The sequencing here drew on CD4+ or CD8+ T cells sorted from blood, taken in a trial of the OX40 agonist ivuxolimab. The J gene is TRBJ2-5, the V gene TRBV19; 11 bases match TRBD2. The CDR3: CASSATSGAGETQYF. In DNA, the CDR3 is TGTGCCAGTAGTGCGACTAGCGGGGCTGGAGAGACCCAGTACTTC.